This T cell receptor beta chain comes out of a study of radiotherapy plus CTLA-4 blockade in lung cancer (dated 2018 in TCRdb). About the study as a whole: Among the enrolled patients, approximately 18% had an objective response, and about 30% reached disease control. General study outcomes and caveats: Increased serum interferon-beta after radiation, together with early dynamic changes in blood T cell clones, were reported to be the strongest predictors of response. After treatment with radiotherapy and ipilimumab, TCR clones that originated in tumors expanded in peripheral blood.

On this clone: Its cognate antigen has yet to be identified. No clone much larger than this one lies a single base away; base qualities are absent.

Library preparation employed the immunoSEQ multiplex PCR assay. TCRdb obtained this table from immuneACCESS and retained in-frame rearrangements with V and J assigned. These tables miss some clones; where compared with another copy, unresolved V genes account for less than half of the shortfall, and the remainder is unexplained. The sample includes 40,000 to 45,000 clones, with about 74% observed a single time. 9.8% of the sample rests with the top ten. In this study, focal radiation therapy paired with CTLA-4 blockade (ipilimumab) was tested in patients who had chemo-refractory metastatic non-small-cell lung cancer. The germline V gene provides CDR1 LGHNA and CDR2 YSLEER. Here V drops 2 bases and J drops 2 bases, and the junction holds 3 bases not matched to any gene. There are 15 amino acids in the CDR3, from cysteine to phenylalanine inclusive. Only CDR3 DNA remains: 45 bases, in frame from the first base.

The source was peripheral blood, collected from a patient treated with radiotherapy plus ipilimumab. Rearrangement joined TRBV4-3 to TRBJ1-1; TRBD1 aligns with 9 central bases. The receptor was isolated from a human donor with non-small cell lung cancer who had stable disease on radiotherapy plus ipilimumab. Here is the DNA: TGCGCCAGCAGCCAACGGACAGGGGCAAACACTGAAGCTTTCTTT. The translation is CASSQRTGANTEAFF.